This T cell receptor beta chain was obtained from a study of CD4 T cells in relation to SARS-CoV-2 and coronaviruses. The overall study: After 10 days of antigen culture, PBMC TCR beta CDR3s were sequenced.

Naive and memory CD4+ T cells were separated from cryopreserved PBMCs. Generated by immunoSEQ multiplex PCR, the TCRdb table keeps only in-frame clones and is missing some. The table lists roughly 43,000 clones, roughly 87% of them singletons. V gave up 2 bases and J gave up 0 bases, with 11 bases separating them. Germline-derived CDR1 and CDR2 are LNHDA and SQIVND (reference sequence). This CDR3 region has 16 residues. In regard to this clone: Its specificity is unknown.

J is TRBJ2-1 and V is TRBV19; tentative D call: TRBD1 (5 bases). The source is an adult with COVID-19. Specimen: naive CD4+ T cells from PBMCs, cultured in vitro. This sample's subset: naive CD4+ T cells isolated by negative enrichment. CDR3 sequence: CASSIPQGSSYNEQFF. DNA for the CDR3: TGTGCCAGTAGTATACCCCAGGGAAGCTCCTACAATGAGCAGTTCTTC. Using reference TRBV19 and TRBJ2-1 for the parts outside the CDR3, the full variable domain is DGGITQSPKYLFRKEGQNVTLSCEQNLNHDAMYWYRQDPGQGLRLIYYSQIVNDFQKGDIAEGYSVSREKKESFPLTVTSAQKNPTAFYLCASSIPQGSSYNEQFFGPGTRLTVL.